This note documents a single TCR beta chain sequence. This entry is derived from a study of shared clonotypes between healthy human individuals. There are 15 residues in the CDR3. CDR1 is LNHNV and CDR2 is YYDKDF in the germline V gene (reference sequence). V lost 1 base, J lost 7 bases, and 14 bases lay in between. The assay was immunoSEQ multiplex PCR, and TCRdb's table has in-frame clones only and misses some. Of 1,500,000 or so clones listed, approximately 98.5% were seen once; the top ten hold around 0.38%. The sequence came from a man under 40 in good health. Sequencing was carried out using naive CD4+ T cells sorted from blood. As to subset: CD45RA+ positively selected. The chain combines TRBV15 with TRBJ2-1, with D possibly matching TRBD2 (5 bases). The CDR3 DNA reads TGTGCCACCAGCAGAGGGGGAGAAGGGCTAAATGAGCAGTTCTTC. This codes for CATSRGGEGLNEQFF.